Listed below are T cell receptor beta chains from one sample, sequenced in a study of blood T cells in healthy people across ages. TCRdb used MiXCR to reprocess the 5' RACE reads, holding one entry per CDR3 protein. The sample contains 1.5 million to 2 million distinct CDR3 sequences, almost 35% of which appear only once. Sample: blood. These receptors all stem from a woman aged 25 to 39 in good health. The CDR3 runs from the conserved cysteine through the conserved F or W. Fields, in order: V gene, J gene, D gene, CDR3 length, CDR3 protein. D genes are given only for firm matches.

TRBV6-4,TRBJ2-5,TRBD1,13,CASSKDREGTQYF
TRBV7-4,TRBJ2-1,-,16,CASSLDGASSYNEQFF
TRBV6-2/TRBV6-3,TRBJ1-1,-,14,CASSRGAANTEAFF
TRBV20-1,TRBJ1-1,-,14,CRVGLGGSETEAFF
TRBV20-1,TRBJ2-1,TRBD2,14,CSASSGGTYNEQFF
TRBV30,TRBJ1-6,-,13,CAARTGLSSPLHF
TRBV30,TRBJ1-5,-,14,CAWSRGLSNQPQHF
TRBV20-1,TRBJ1-2,-,14,CSAREPSPGPGYTF
TRBV6-6,TRBJ2-1,TRBD1,17,CASRERQGSFSYNEQFF
TRBV7-2,TRBJ2-7,TRBD2,19,CASSLGYTGTSGGDYEQYF
TRBV3-1,TRBJ2-7,-,14,CASSQAGKSDSLYF
TRBV12-3/TRBV12-4,TRBJ2-3,-,14,CASSRVRVTDTQYF
TRBV4-1,TRBJ2-7,TRBD2,17,CASSQEPGLAGAYEQYF
TRBV10-3,TRBJ2-2,TRBD1,17,CAISESMGQIVAGELFF
TRBV27,TRBJ2-3,TRBD2,16,CASSISGTIFVDTQYF
TRBV5-1,TRBJ1-1,-,14,CASQHLDMNTEAFF
TRBV7-8,TRBJ2-1,-,17,CASSADYFMHIYNEQFF
TRBV12-3/TRBV12-4,TRBJ2-5,-,15,CASTPTDNRRETQYF
TRBV20-1,TRBJ2-1,TRBD2,17,CSARNLAGGPGENEQFF
TRBV5-1,TRBJ1-1,-,12,CASADLYTEAFF
TRBV4-3,TRBJ2-6,-,17,CASSQEGDTSGANVLTF
TRBV3-1,TRBJ2-5,-,14,CASSQVRGPSTQYF
TRBV5-1,TRBJ2-1,-,13,CASKEGAGNEQFF
TRBV7-9,TRBJ2-1,-,16,CASTPIRGASYNGQFF
TRBV12-3/TRBV12-4,TRBJ2-7,-,12,CAGSLGVYEQYF
TRBV20-1,TRBJ1-1,-,13,CSARALPGTEAFF
TRBV12-3/TRBV12-4,TRBJ1-5,-,14,CASSLTDSNRPQHF
TRBV6-2/TRBV6-3,TRBJ2-5,-,16,CASRRAQGVVQETQYF
TRBV5-6,TRBJ2-1,TRBD2,14,CASRGRREGPEQFF
TRBV4-2,TRBJ2-7,-,14,CASSQDFSSYEQYF
TRBV7-6,TRBJ2-5,TRBD2,19,CASSLAGLAGGTYQGTQYF
TRBV20-1,TRBJ2-1,-,16,CSARDNGGGPRNEQFF
TRBV28,TRBJ1-2,TRBD1,18,CASSPPTGFFAAPYGYTF
TRBV12-3/TRBV12-4,TRBJ2-1,-,15,CASSFIGSSYNEQFF
TRBV10-3,TRBJ1-2,TRBD1,19,CAISRPWTGDLTIKHGYTF
TRBV27,TRBJ1-2,TRBD1,15,CASSPLGTGGYGYTF
TRBV6-6,TRBJ2-7,-,14,CASTQRLGSGEQYF
TRBV20-1,TRBJ1-5,-,14,CSARTENSNQPQHF
TRBV13,TRBJ2-7,-,15,CASSFLGTPTYEQYF
TRBV20-1,TRBJ2-3,TRBD2,14,CSARLAGRGDTQYF